Listed below are T cell receptor beta chains from one sample, sequenced in a study of shared clonotypes between healthy human individuals. The table came from immunoSEQ multiplex PCR; TCRdb's copy has only in-frame clones and leaves some out. The sample records around 2,100,000 clones, roughly 94% being singletons. Material for sequencing was naive CD8+ T cells sorted from blood. These receptors were obtained from a man between 18 and 35 years old in good health. Each CDR3 is given with its conserved first and last residue. A D gene is named only where the DNA matches it firmly. Not every row has a clone size; where given, it reads once, few, many or a size class.

D: -
V: TRBV5-6
J: TRBJ2-7
size: -
CDR3: CASTPEGQNYEQYF
DNA: TGTGCCAGCACCCCGGAGGGACAGAATTACGAGCAGTACTTC

D: -
V: TRBV13
J: TRBJ1-2
size: -
CDR3: CASSFATSANYGYTF
DNA: TGTGCCAGCAGTTTTGCCACGTCAGCTAACTATGGCTACACCTTC

D: TRBD1
V: TRBV7-9
J: TRBJ1-4
size: -
CDR3: CASSLTDRGPQREKLFF
DNA: TGTGCCAGCAGCTTAACCGACAGGGGCCCCCAGCGGGAAAAACTGTTTTTT

D: -
V: TRBV19
J: TRBJ1-1
size: -
CDR3: CASTQTGLNTEAFF
DNA: TGTGCCAGTACCCAAACAGGACTGAACACTGAAGCTTTCTTT

D: -
V: TRBV27
J: TRBJ1-5
size: -
CDR3: CASSPTAYSNQPQHF
DNA: TGTGCCAGCAGCCCTACAGCTTATAGCAATCAGCCCCAGCATTTT

D: TRBD2
V: TRBV19
J: TRBJ2-7
size: -
CDR3: CASSKAGTHEQYF
DNA: TGTGCCAGTAGTAAAGCGGGGACGCACGAGCAGTACTTC

D: -
V: TRBV4-1
J: TRBJ2-7
size: -
CDR3: CASSQDPGGYYEQYF
DNA: TGCGCCAGCAGCCAAGATCCTGGGGGGTACTACGAGCAGTACTTC

D: -
V: TRBV28
J: TRBJ2-7
size: -
CDR3: CASSSPRLWYEQYF
DNA: TGTGCCAGTTCTTCCCCCAGATTGTGGTACGAGCAGTACTTC

D: -
V: TRBV6-5
J: TRBJ2-5
size: -
CDR3: CASSYSGGAEETQYF
DNA: TGTGCCAGCAGTTACTCCGGGGGAGCCGAAGAGACCCAGTACTTC

D: TRBD1
V: TRBV27
J: TRBJ1-5
size: -
CDR3: CASSLKQGRQPQHF
DNA: TGTGCCAGCAGTTTAAAACAGGGGCGTCAGCCCCAGCATTTT

D: -
V: TRBV6-5
J: TRBJ2-1
size: -
CDR3: CASSYLGGNEQFF
DNA: TGTGCCAGCAGTTACCTAGGAGGCAATGAGCAGTTCTTC

D: TRBD1
V: TRBV4-1
J: TRBJ1-4
size: once
CDR3: CASSHLGQGPMNEKLFF
DNA: TGCGCCAGCAGCCACCTCGGACAGGGGCCGATGAATGAAAAACTGTTTTTT

D: -
V: TRBV4-1
J: TRBJ1-4
size: -
CDR3: CASSRQYNEKLFF
DNA: TGCGCCAGCAGCCGACAGTATAATGAAAAACTGTTTTTT

D: -
V: TRBV6-6
J: TRBJ1-4
size: -
CDR3: CASSRGPQEKLFF
DNA: TGTGCCAGCAGTCGGGGGCCCCAGGAAAAACTGTTTTTT

D: TRBD2
V: TRBV27
J: TRBJ2-7
size: -
CDR3: CASSYKPGLAGEQYF
DNA: TGTGCCAGCAGTTACAAACCGGGACTAGCGGGCGAGCAGTACTTC

D: TRBD1
V: TRBV7-9
J: TRBJ1-5
size: -
CDR3: CASSSGQDNQPQHF
DNA: TGTGCCAGCAGCTCCGGACAGGACAATCAGCCCCAGCATTTT

D: -
V: TRBV9
J: TRBJ1-1
size: once
CDR3: CASTQEDGVNTEAFF
DNA: TGTGCCAGCACCCAGGAGGACGGGGTGAACACTGAAGCTTTCTTT

D: TRBD1
V: TRBV4-3
J: TRBJ2-7
size: -
CDR3: CASSQEEQGTYEQYF
DNA: TGCGCCAGCAGCCAAGAAGAACAGGGGACCTACGAGCAGTACTTC

D: -
V: TRBV6-5
J: TRBJ1-2
size: -
CDR3: CASSYSKSGTGGYTF
DNA: TGTGCCAGCAGTTACTCGAAAAGTGGGACTGGCGGCTACACCTTC

D: -
V: TRBV30
J: TRBJ1-3
size: once
CDR3: CAWSAEGQKGGNTIYF
DNA: TGTGCCTGGAGTGCCGAGGGCCAGAAGGGTGGAAACACCATATATTTT

D: TRBD1
V: TRBV19
J: TRBJ1-4
size: -
CDR3: CASSIRTGGLEKLFF
DNA: TGTGCCAGTAGTATAAGGACAGGGGGCTTGGAAAAACTGTTTTTT

D: TRBD1
V: TRBV28
J: TRBJ1-1
size: -
CDR3: CASSFRGTEAFF
DNA: TGTGCCAGCAGTTTCAGGGGGACTGAAGCTTTCTTT

D: -
V: TRBV29-1
J: TRBJ2-7
size: -
CDR3: CSVRASSYEQYF
DNA: TGCAGCGTCCGGGCGTCCTCCTACGAGCAGTACTTC

D: TRBD2
V: TRBV7-9
J: TRBJ2-7
size: -
CDR3: CASSPSGRPEQYF
DNA: TGTGCCAGCAGCCCTAGCGGGAGGCCCGAGCAGTACTTC